These 8 T cell receptor beta chains originate from one sample sequenced in a study of blood T cell repertoires in COVID-19. Clones were sequenced by immunoSEQ multiplex PCR, and TCRdb holds only the in-frame ones, with some missing. The table shows some 95,000 clones, with over 80% occurring only once. Sequencing was done on a sample of peripheral blood. These TCRs come from a human donor with active COVID-19. The donor label of this sample is uncertain.

V usage is TRBV5-1 and J usage is TRBJ2-7; D unresolved. V was shortened by 0 bases and J by 2 bases, with 6 bases between the two germline ends. The CDR3 loop spans 13 amino acids. Germline-derived CDR1 and CDR2 are SGHRS and YFSETQ. This chain's CDR3 is CASSLDRTYEQYF. The CDR3 nucleotides are TGCGCCAGCAGCTTGGACAGAACCTACGAGCAGTACTTC.

The gene calls are TRBV11-2 and TRBJ2-6, with 8 positions matching TRBD2. The V and J ends lost 4 bases and 0 bases, in that order; junction bases with no gene match: 11. Germline V gives CDR1 SGHAT, CDR2 FQNNGV. The CDR3 spans 19 residues. The CDR3 DNA follows: TGTGCCAGCAGCTCCCTCACCCCGGGGGGGTACTCTGGGGCCAACGTCCTGACTTTC. Translating gives CASSSLTPGGYSGANVLTF.

The chain has TRBV9 and TRBJ1-2, with TRBD1 as a possible D gene (6 bases). CDR3 size: 14 residues. Trimming took off 0 bases at V and 10 bases at J, with 16 bases between the two ends. Germline CDR1 and CDR2: SGDLS and YYNGEE. CDR3 in DNA: TGTGCCAGCAGCGTAGACGGGACACGGATAGACTACACCTTC. As protein: CASSVDGTRIDYTF.

V is TRBV6-6 and J is TRBJ2-7, with D perhaps matching TRBD1 (6 bases). Germline-derived CDR1 and CDR2 are MNHNY and SVGAGI (reference sequence). The CDR3 runs 14 residues. V lost 6 bases, J lost 4 bases, and 16 bases lay in between. The CDR3 region is CASSRNRERYEQYF. The CDR3 DNA reads as TGTGCCAGCAGCCGGAACAGGGAGAGGTACGAGCAGTACTTC.

J is TRBJ1-2 and V is TRBV27; the match to TRBD1 covers 10 bases. Germline V CDR1 and CDR2: MNHEY, SMNVEV (reference sequence). The junction had 6 bases not matched to a gene; V was cut back by 5 bases and J by 3 bases. CDR3 length: 15 residues. The CDR3 DNA follows: TGTGCCAGCAGTGAGGGACAGGGGCTTTACTATGGCTACACCTTC. This codes for CASSEGQGLYYGYTF.

The chain carries TRBV21-1 and TRBJ1-6; the table's D call, TRBD1, has no DNA check behind it. TRBV21-1 is an annotated pseudogene. The CDR3 loop spans 17 amino acids. The DNA of the CDR3 is TGTGCCAGCAGCAAAGCGGGCAGGGAAAAGGATAATTCACCCCTCCACTTT. It yields the protein CASSKAGREKDNSPLHF.

The rearrangement joins TRBV3-1 (or the pseudogene TRBV3-2) to TRBJ2-1, with D possibly TRBD2 on 7 matching bases. This CDR3 has 17 residues. V dropped 4 bases and J dropped 1 base, with 17 bases sitting between them. Per the germline V gene, CDR1 is LGHDT and CDR2 is YNNKEL (reference sequence). CDR3 protein: CASSPLGGARSYNEQFF. The CDR3 DNA reads TGTGCCAGCAGCCCCCTTGGGGGGGCGAGATCCTACAATGAGCAGTTCTTC.

This chain connects TRBV19 to TRBJ2-1; 7 bases fit TRBD1. V lost 6 bases, J lost 0 bases, and 11 bases stayed unmatched. The CDR3 contains 17 residues. The V gene's germline CDR1 is LNHDA and CDR2 SQIVND (reference sequence). CDR3 region: CASSDFGQASSYNEQFF. As DNA, the CDR3 is TGTGCCAGTAGCGACTTCGGACAGGCAAGCTCCTACAATGAGCAGTTCTTC.